This T cell receptor (beta chain) was identified in a study of shared clonotypes between healthy human individuals. Repertoires were generated with immunoSEQ multiplex PCR, while TCRdb's copy carries only in-frame clones and drops some. The sample shows hundreds of thousands of clones, roughly 95% of them seen only once. Terminally differentiated effector memory CD45RA+ cells were left out of the naive CD8 fraction, which was CD45RO-negative and positively selected for CCR7. There were no recent acute infections or vaccinations among the donors, who were healthy HIV-negative adults. All the donors were Caucasian adults who lived in Nashville, Tennessee. Deletions cut 7 bases from V and 1 base from J, with 13 bases between. CDR1 is LNHDA, CDR2 SQIVND, per germline (reference sequence). The CDR3 has 14 residues.

The rearrangement links TRBV19 to TRBJ1-1; D call uncertain. The TCR originated in a woman aged 25-40 years in good health. The sample taken for sequencing was naive CD8+ T cells sorted from blood. Here the CDR3 DNA reads TGTGCCAGTATGGAAAGAGGACGGAACACTGAAGCTTTCTTT. Translation gives CASMERGRNTEAFF.